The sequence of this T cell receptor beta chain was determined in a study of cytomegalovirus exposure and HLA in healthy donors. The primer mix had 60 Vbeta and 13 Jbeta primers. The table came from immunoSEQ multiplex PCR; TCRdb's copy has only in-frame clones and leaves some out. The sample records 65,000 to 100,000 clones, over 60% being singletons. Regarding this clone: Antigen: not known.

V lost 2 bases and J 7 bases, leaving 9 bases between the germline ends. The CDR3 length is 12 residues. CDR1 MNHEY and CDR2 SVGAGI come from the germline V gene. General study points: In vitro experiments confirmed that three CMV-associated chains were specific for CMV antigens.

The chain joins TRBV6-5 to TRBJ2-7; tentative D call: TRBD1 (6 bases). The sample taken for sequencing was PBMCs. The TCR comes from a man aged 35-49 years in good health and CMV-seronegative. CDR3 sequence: CASSYVGGEQYF. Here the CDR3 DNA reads TGTGCCAGCAGTTACGTAGGGGGAGAGCAGTACTTC.